The present T cell receptor beta chain was sequenced within a study of blood T cell repertoires in COVID-19. Study details: The United States, Italy and Spain were the sources of the acute and convalescent COVID-19 samples. T cells, B-cell-depleted T cells, or PBMCs provided the cDNA or gDNA that served as material.

How the authors handled the data: Nucleated cell number was recorded as an estimate derived from reference gene primer amplification. Some clones are missing from TCRdb's copy, which holds only in-frame ones; the method was immunoSEQ multiplex PCR. For V, J and clone size, that table is used; D and trimming come from the DNA. Counted here are around 52,000 clones, approximately 89% occurring once; the ten biggest clones make up approximately 28%. V shed 6 bases and J shed 1 base, with 14 bases lying between them. The CDR3 contains 14 residues. CDR1 and CDR2 (germline): SGHRS, YFSETQ. The rearrangement joins TRBV5-1 to TRBJ2-7, with no clear D. This TCR was sampled from an elderly woman with acute or convalescent COVID-19. The specimen was peripheral blood. This chain's CDR3 is CASTGTVGSYEQYF. The CDR3 nucleotides are TGCGCCAGCACTGGTACAGTCGGATCCTACGAGCAGTACTTC.